The 5 T cell receptor beta chains listed next were all sequenced from one sample in a study of human T cells and chemical hapten exposure. TCRdb re-derived calls from the RACE reads in MiXCR, one entry per CDR3 protein. The data contain over 65,000 distinct CDR3 sequences, 11% of them singletons. Time point of the sample: patch test 2, 6 weeks after DPC sensitization. The treatment is: therapeutic diphenylcyclopropenone sensitization with weekly scalp DPC. This specimen was whole blood, taken in connection with sensitization to the hapten diphenylcyclopropenone (DPC). Receptor source: a man aged 18 to 30 with alopecia areata. Some clones in this sample may be carry-over from other donors' samples.

The sample holds a few counts of this clonotype. The chain combines TRBV7-2 with TRBJ1-4; D might be TRBD1 (6 bases). Trimming left V 5 bases short and J 7 bases short, with 14 bases between. The CDR3 covers 14 residues. Germline lookup yields CDR1 SGHTA and CDR2 FQGNSA. The CDR3 loop reads CASSQTGSGEKLFF. The CDR3 bases are TGTGCCAGCAGCCAAACAGGGAGCGGTGAAAAACTGTTTTTT.

This clonotype was seen at least ten times. The rearrangement joins TRBV7-3 to TRBJ2-1; D gene ambiguous. Per germline, CDR1 SGHTA and CDR2 FQGTGA. Trimming removed 4 bases at V and 4 bases at J, with 14 bases between. This CDR3 region has 15 residues. CDR3 sequence reads: CASSSQRSRYNEQFF. CDR3 DNA sequence: TGTGCCAGCAGCTCGCAGCGTTCCCGTTACAATGAGCAGTTCTTC.

This clonotype was found a few times. The J gene is TRBJ1-5, the V gene TRBV24-1; maybe TRBD1 (6 bases). Germline CDR1 and CDR2: KGHDR and SFDVKD. Trimming left V 5 bases short and J 0 bases short, with 25 bases between. The CDR3 runs 20 residues. The CDR3 reads CATSVVTSRGGENSNQPQHF. The CDR3 DNA sequence: TGTGCCACCAGTGTAGTAACTTCAAGGGGGGGTGAGAATAGCAATCAGCCCCAGCATTTT.

This clonotype was observed many times. This sequence joins TRBV12-3 or TRBV12-4 and TRBJ2-1; TRBD2 matches at 7 bases. The CDR3 loop spans 14 amino acids. V was clipped by 3 bases and J by 6 bases; unmatched bases: 5. The DNA for the CDR3 is TGTGCCAGCAGTTTGCTAGCGGCGGCCAATGAGCAGTTCTTC. Translation gives CASSLLAAANEQFF.

This clonotype was observed a handful of times. This chain joins TRBV6-5 and TRBJ1-5, with 7 positions matching TRBD1. There are 15 residues in the CDR3. The V segment lost 0 bases and the J segment 4 bases; nucleotides outside the gene matches: 3. Germline V gene data show CDR1 as MNHEY and CDR2 as SVGAGI. The CDR3 bases are TGTGCCAGCAGTTACTCCGCCAGGGGGAATCAGCCCCAGCATTTT. It is translated as CASSYSARGNQPQHF.